A single sample is the source of the 27 T cell receptor beta chains below, sequenced in a study of CD4 T cells in relation to SARS-CoV-2 and coronaviruses. The antigens these receptors bind are not known. Measured with immunoSEQ multiplex PCR; TCRdb has only the in-frame clones, and not every one. The sample records tens of thousands of clones, roughly 70% being singletons. Unexposed donor CD4+ T cells date from about 2011-2019, before the COVID-19 pandemic. The cells were cultured for 9 to 11 days before CD4+ T cells were isolated. Sequences were obtained from CD4+ T cells from PBMCs, cultured in vitro. These receptors were taken from a human donor in good health.

This clone was seen a handful of times. This chain connects TRBV5-1 to TRBJ2-7; weak D call: TRBD1 (6 bases). The ends were cut back, 0 bases at V and 6 bases at J, with 10 bases in the middle. Germline V lookup: CDR1 SGHRS, CDR2 YFSETQ. The CDR3 covers 13 residues. The CDR3 DNA reads TGCGCCAGCAGCTTGGTTCTAGGGGGCGAGCAGTACTTC. It translates to CASSLVLGGEQYF. Looking up the rest from reference TRBV5-1 and TRBJ2-7 gives the full variable domain: KAGVTQTPRYLIKTRGQQVTLSCSPISGHRSVSWYQQTPGQGLQFLFEYFSETQRNKGNFPGRFSGRQFSNSRSEMNVSTLELGDSALYLCASSLVLGGEQYFGPGTRLTVT.

This chain uses TRBV25-1 with TRBJ2-4; TRBD2 matches at 7 bases. With V trimmed by 9 bases and J by 1 base, 18 bases remained unmatched. Looked up from germline, CDR1 is MGHDK and CDR2 is SYGVNS. The CDR3 has 18 amino acids. Written as DNA, the CDR3 is TGTGCCAGGATCGGGAGGACAACCCACGAGGGGGCCAAAAACATTCAGTACTTC. This gives the protein CARIGRTTHEGAKNIQYF. Full variable domain (missing parts from reference TRBV25-1 and TRBJ2-4): EADIYQTPRYLVIGTGKKITLECSQTMGHDKMYWYQQDPGMELHLIHYSYGVNSTEKGDLSSESTVSRIRTEHFPLTLESARPSHTSQYLCARIGRTTHEGAKNIQYFGAGTRLSVL.

The CDR3 DNA sequence: TGTGCCAGCAGCCTATGGAAGGGTGGCCCGACCACTGAAGCTTTCTTT. Translated, it gives CASSLWKGGPTTEAFF. The V and J genes are TRBV14 and TRBJ1-1; the D is unclear. V dropped 4 bases and J dropped 4 bases, with 19 bases sitting between them. CDR1 and CDR2 (germline): SGHDN, FVKESK. The CDR3 covers 16 residues.

This chain connects TRBV5-6 to TRBJ1-1; D is unclear. Trimming stripped 4 bases from V and 0 bases from J, with 7 bases between. From germline, CDR1 is SGHDT and CDR2 YYEEEE. This CDR3 region has 13 residues. The CDR3 DNA reads as TGTGCCAGCAGCCCAATCCTGAACACTGAAGCTTTCTTT. Its translation: CASSPILNTEAFF.

V gene TRBV5-5 combines with J gene TRBJ1-1, with D perhaps TRBD1 (5 bases). This CDR3 comprises 14 residues. The V end lost 5 bases, the J end lost 5 bases, and 16 bases lay between the germline ends. Germline V CDR1 and CDR2: SGHKS, YYEKEE (reference sequence). CDR3 loop: CASRLERGHTEAFF. CDR3 in DNA: TGTGCCAGCAGGCTAGAACGTGGACATACTGAAGCTTTCTTT.

This clone was seen a handful of times. V and J are TRBV6-5 and TRBJ1-5; maybe TRBD1 (5 bases). Germline values: CDR1 MNHEY, CDR2 SVGAGI. V lost 0 bases and J lost 9, with 12 bases in between. The CDR3 runs 14 residues. The CDR3 DNA follows: TGTGCCAGCAGTTACTCGAGGGGCCCCATGCCCCAGCATTTT. Protein sequence: CASSYSRGPMPQHF.

This chain joins TRBV25-1 and TRBJ2-7; D is ambiguous. This CDR3 has 11 amino acids. The ends were cut back, 5 bases at V and 3 bases at J, with 5 bases in the middle. CDR1 and CDR2 from the germline V gene are MGHDK and SYGVNS. The chain's CDR3 is CASSKHYEQYF. CDR3 sequence (DNA): TGTGCCAGCAGTAAACACTACGAGCAGTACTTC.

The genes are TRBV2 and TRBJ2-7; 14 bases align to TRBD2. From germline, CDR1 is SNHLY and CDR2 FYNNEI. There are 15 residues in the CDR3. After removal of 7 bases from V and 7 bases from J, the junction contained 9 bases not matched to a gene. DNA of the CDR3: TGTGCCAGCAACCCATCGGGACTAGCGGGAGAAGAGCAGTACTTC. Translating gives CASNPSGLAGEEQYF.

The chain has TRBV24-1 and TRBJ2-6; unclear D gene. The CDR3 spans 13 residues. Deletions cut 9 bases from V and 0 bases from J, with 5 bases between. The germline V gene encodes CDR1 KGHDR and CDR2 SFDVKD. CDR3 coding DNA: TGTGCCACCGGTAGCTCTGGGGCCAACGTCCTGACTTTC. It specifies CATGSSGANVLTF.

The V gene is TRBV24-1, the J gene TRBJ1-2; 8 bases match TRBD1. CDR3 length equals 14 residues. The V and J ends lost 2 bases and 6 bases, in that order; junction bases with no gene match: 4. Germline V CDR1 and CDR2: KGHDR, SFDVKD. The CDR3 loop reads CATSDSGQGHGYTF. CDR3 nucleotides: TGTGCCACCAGTGATTCCGGACAGGGCCATGGCTACACCTTC.

This clone showed up just a few times. V is TRBV14 and J is TRBJ2-7; D unclear. The CDR3 totals 14 residues. Germline CDR1 SGHDN, CDR2 FVKESK. V lost 1 base, J lost 5 bases, and 12 bases lay in between. The CDR3 nucleotides read TGTGCCAGCAGCCAAGGTTCCAGGAGCCACGAGCAGTACTTC. Amino acid sequence: CASSQGSRSHEQYF.

The chain couples TRBV19 to TRBJ1-5; TRBD1 might be the D (5 bases). V lost 6 bases and J lost 4, with 13 bases in between. The germline V gene encodes CDR1 LNHDA and CDR2 SQIVND (reference sequence). This CDR3 is built from 14 residues. CDR3 nucleotides: TGTGCCAGTAGCGGGACGGCAAGTAATCAGCCCCAGCATTTT. As protein: CASSGTASNQPQHF.

The chain is built from TRBV10-3 and TRBJ1-2, with D uncertain. This CDR3 is 12 amino acids long. Trimming removed 4 bases from V and 3 bases from J, with 6 bases in between. Germline CDR1 is ENHRY and CDR2 is SYGVKD. The chain's CDR3 is CAISGSDYGYTF. The CDR3 DNA reads TGTGCCATCAGTGGCTCGGACTATGGCTACACCTTC.

This chain connects TRBV9 to TRBJ2-2; 9 bases align to TRBD1. The germline CDR1 and CDR2 sequences are SGDLS and YYNGEE. The V and J ends lost 0 bases and 7 bases, in that order; junction bases with no gene match: 7. The CDR3 is 16 residues long. The CDR3 nucleotides read TGTGCCAGCAGCGTAGTAGGACAGGGGTGGATCGGGGAGCTGTTTTTT. Translating gives CASSVVGQGWIGELFF.

The chain employs TRBV10-3 and TRBJ1-1, with TRBD1 matching 12 bases. The CDR3 extends over 13 amino acids. With 11 bases clipped from V and 5 bases from J, the junction kept 6 bases outside the gene matches. Germline CDR1 reads ENHRY; CDR2 reads SYGVKD. This CDR3 is CAHQGQGATEAFF. CDR3 in DNA: TGTGCCCACCAGGGACAGGGGGCGACTGAAGCTTTCTTT.

This chain joins TRBV4-2 and TRBJ1-1; a weak D match, TRBD1 (5 bases). The V end was cut by 9 bases, the J end by 6 bases, with 29 bases between. This CDR3 has 17 amino acids. In germline, CDR1 is LGHNA, CDR2 YNFKEQ. CDR3 DNA: TGTGCCAGTCGGCGCTCAGGGACGGGCACTTTCGGGGCTGAAGCTTTCTTT. Translated, it gives CASRRSGTGTFGAEAFF.

The chain links TRBV5-6 to TRBJ1-1; TRBD1 aligns across 8 bases. CDR3 length equals 15 residues. Looked up from germline, CDR1 is SGHDT and CDR2 is YYEEEE. V was pared by 1 base and J by 1 base, with 3 bases of the junction left unmatched. In DNA, the CDR3 is TGTGCCAGCAGCTTGCTTGACAGGGGGAACACTGAAGCTTTCTTT. It translates to CASSLLDRGNTEAFF.

The rearrangement uses TRBV7-2 and TRBJ2-7, with D perhaps matching TRBD2 (5 bases). Trimming stripped 0 bases from V and 0 bases from J, with 9 bases between. The CDR3 contains 15 residues. The germline V gene encodes CDR1 SGHTA and CDR2 FQGNSA. The CDR3 DNA reads TGTGCCAGCAGCTTAGCTGGAGGTCTCTCCTACGAGCAGTACTTC. As protein: CASSLAGGLSYEQYF.

The chain is built from TRBV5-1 and TRBJ2-5; 7 bases line up with TRBD2. Looked up from germline, CDR1 is SGHRS and CDR2 is YFSETQ. The V gene end was trimmed by 0 bases and the J gene end by 5 bases; junction bases not matched to a gene: 10. The CDR3 contains 16 residues. CDR3 region: CASSLADAGVYETQYF. In DNA form, the CDR3 reads TGCGCCAGCAGCTTGGCCGATGCGGGAGTCTACGAGACCCAGTACTTC.

The chain joins TRBV19 to TRBJ2-1; 11 bases fit TRBD1. CDR3 length equals 15 residues. V was clipped by 4 bases and J by 5 bases; unmatched bases: 4. The germline V gene encodes CDR1 LNHDA and CDR2 SQIVND (reference sequence). CDR3 sequence reads: CASSKDRGRNNEQFF. CDR3 nucleotide sequence: TGTGCCAGTAGTAAGGACAGGGGGCGCAACAATGAGCAGTTCTTC.

V and J are TRBV5-1 and TRBJ2-2, with 15 positions matching TRBD2. The CDR3 runs 18 residues. V trimming: 3 bases; J trimming: 5 bases; junction bases outside the gene matches: 8. CDR1 and CDR2 (germline): SGHRS, YFSETQ. The CDR3 DNA sequence: TGCGCCAGCAGCTCACCCGGGACTAGCGGGAGGTTAACCGGGGAGCTGTTTTTT. Translation gives CASSSPGTSGRLTGELFF.

This clone came up a few times. V and J are TRBV6-5 and TRBJ1-2; no clear D gene. Germline lookup yields CDR1 MNHEY and CDR2 SVGAGI. V lost 6 bases to trimming and J lost 0 bases, with 5 bases between them. CDR3 size: 12 residues. The CDR3 region is CASRGANYGYTF. DNA of the CDR3: TGTGCCAGCAGGGGAGCTAACTATGGCTACACCTTC.

This clone has just one count. CDR3 protein: CASLLGLGGTQYF. CDR3 DNA: TGTGCCAGCCTACTAGGACTAGGTGGGACCCAGTACTTC. This chain connects TRBV2 to TRBJ2-5; 7 nucleotides agree with TRBD2. Germline-derived CDR1 and CDR2 are SNHLY and FYNNEI. This CDR3 contains 13 residues. Germline trimming cut 8 bases from V and 7 bases from J; bases unmatched to any gene: 10.

V usage is TRBV5-6 and J usage is TRBJ2-7; perhaps D is TRBD1 or TRBD2 (6 bases each). The CDR3 sequence is 15 residues long. The germline CDR1 and CDR2 sequences are SGHDT and YYEEEE. V was shortened by 1 base and J by 6 bases, with 17 bases between the two germline ends. The CDR3 sequence is CASSLWGATLTEQYF. CDR3 sequence (DNA): TGTGCCAGCAGCTTGTGGGGGGCAACCCTTACCGAGCAGTACTTC. The full variable domain, completed using reference TRBV5-6 and TRBJ2-7, is DAGVTQSPTHLIKTRGQQVTLRCSPKSGHDTVSWYQQALGQGPQFIFQYYEEEERQRGNFPDRFSGHQFPNYSSELNVNALLLGDSALYLCASSLWGATLTEQYFGPGTRLTVT.

This sequence joins TRBV7-2 and TRBJ1-2, with 7 bases aligning to TRBD1. The ends lost 4 bases at V and 5 bases at J; junction bases unmatched: 4. The CDR3 runs 13 residues. Germline V CDR1 and CDR2: SGHTA, FQGNSA. The CDR3 spells CASSSRTGYGYTF. CDR3 sequence (DNA): TGTGCCAGCAGCTCCCGGACAGGTTATGGCTACACCTTC.

V and J are TRBV5-1 and TRBJ2-7, with D perhaps matching TRBD1 (5 bases). Between the trimmed V and J ends, which lost 4 bases and 2 bases, there was a span of 16 bases. Germline V gene sequence: CDR1 SGHRS, CDR2 YFSETQ. This CDR3 spans 15 amino acids. The CDR3 DNA reads TGCGCCAGCAGCCCTAGACAGATGACGGCCTACGAGCAGTACTTC. As protein: CASSPRQMTAYEQYF.

The chain joins TRBV5-1 to TRBJ1-1; TRBD1 matches at 10 bases. The CDR3 has 16 residues. V trimming: 4 bases; J trimming: 3 bases; junction bases outside the gene matches: 9. Germline CDR1 reads SGHRS; CDR2 reads YFSETQ. CDR3 sequence (DNA): TGCGCCAGCAGCCCGACAAGAGGGACAGGGGACACTGAAGCTTTCTTT. Its translation: CASSPTRGTGDTEAFF.